These 10 T cell receptor beta chains came from one sample sequenced in a study of blood T cell repertoires in COVID-19. Here immunoSEQ multiplex PCR was the method, and the copy in TCRdb shows in-frame clones only, minus some. The repertoire holds some 50,000 clones, with 83% as singletons. Sequencing used peripheral blood. These receptors were taken from a woman aged 80 or over with acute or convalescent COVID-19.

This clone was detected once. V gene TRBV18 combines with J gene TRBJ2-2, with D tentatively TRBD1 (5 bases). The CDR3 is 16 residues long. Germline CDR1 and CDR2: KGHSH and LQKENI. V lost 2 bases and J 5 bases, leaving 15 bases between the germline ends. CDR3 in DNA: TGTGCCAGCTCACCAGATATCTCGACAGCAACCGGGGAGCTGTTTTTT. Translating it yields CASSPDISTATGELFF.

The chain has TRBV3-1 (or the pseudogene TRBV3-2) and TRBJ1-5, with 9 positions matching TRBD1. Trimming at V came to 4 bases and at J to 6 bases, leaving 13 bases not matched to a gene. Germline CDR1 reads LGHDT; CDR2 reads YNNKEL (reference sequence). The CDR3 is 17 residues long. The CDR3 loop reads CASSPRLGTGSFQPQHF. The CDR3 region has the DNA TGTGCCAGCAGCCCCCGCCTCGGGACAGGGAGTTTTCAGCCCCAGCATTTT.

The J gene is TRBJ1-2, the V gene TRBV25-1; D uncertain. There are 11 residues in the CDR3. Germline CDR1 reads MGHDK; CDR2 reads SYGVNS. V lost 3 bases, J lost 5 bases, and 4 bases lay in between. The CDR3 DNA reads TGTGCCAGCAGTGACGGGTATGGCTACACCTTC. Encoded protein: CASSDGYGYTF.

This chain connects TRBV19 to TRBJ2-3, with D perhaps matching TRBD2 (7 bases). The CDR3 loop spans 15 amino acids. CDR1 is LNHDA, CDR2 SQIVND, per germline (reference sequence). V shed 7 bases and J shed 5 bases, with 19 bases lying between them. This CDR3 is CASTLGGRGVDTQYF. The CDR3 bases are TGTGCCAGTACCCTCGGGGGGCGGGGAGTAGATACGCAGTATTTT.

Notes on this clone: Distinct nucleotide sequences in the sample also encode this CDR3. The CDR3 protein is CASSEYQSGGSRDTQYF. The CDR3 bases are TGTGCCAGCAGTGAATATCAAAGCGGGGGGTCTAGAGATACGCAGTATTTT. The rearrangement uses TRBV25-1 and TRBJ2-3, with TRBD2 matching over 9 bases. CDR1 and CDR2 (germline): MGHDK, SYGVNS. There are 17 residues in the CDR3. Trimming cost V 0 bases and J 5 bases; bases outside gene matches: 9. Based on the CDR3 plus reference TRBV25-1 and TRBJ2-3, the full variable domain is EADIYQTPRYLVIGTGKKITLECSQTMGHDKMYWYQQDPGMELHLIHYSYGVNSTEKGDLSSESTVSRIRTEHFPLTLESARPSHTSQYLCASSEYQSGGSRDTQYFGPGTRLTVL.

This rearrangement joins TRBV3-1 (or the pseudogene TRBV3-2) to TRBJ1-2; 9 positions match TRBD1. The CDR3 has 13 amino acids. Germline trimming cut 6 bases from V and 6 bases from J; bases unmatched to any gene: 5. CDR1 LGHDT and CDR2 YNNKEL come from the germline V gene (reference sequence). The CDR3 loop is CASRTQGADGYTF. In nucleotides, the CDR3 is TGTGCCAGCAGGACACAGGGGGCAGATGGCTACACCTTC.

This clone showed up just a few times. The chain recombines TRBV6-4 with TRBJ2-7; D perhaps matches TRBD2 (5 bases). CDR1 and CDR2 (germline): MRHNA, SNTAGT. The CDR3 consists of 14 residues. The V end lost 3 bases, the J end lost 3 bases, and 12 bases lay between the germline ends. As DNA, the CDR3 is TGTGCCAGCAGTGAAGACGCTGGGAGCTACGAGCAGTACTTC. The encoded protein is CASSEDAGSYEQYF.

The J gene is TRBJ2-1, the V gene TRBV5-1; 8 bases agree with TRBD2. After removal of 1 base from V and 1 base from J, the junction contained 7 bases not matched to a gene. The germline V gene has CDR1 SGHRS and CDR2 YFSETQ. CDR3 length: 17 amino acids. The CDR3 reads CASSLRTGGRSYNEQFF. CDR3 nucleotide sequence: TGCGCCAGCAGCTTGAGAACGGGGGGGCGGTCCTACAATGAGCAGTTCTTC.

This clone was detected a few times. The CDR3 reads CASRLGQMNTEAFF. CDR3 nucleotides: TGTGCCAGTAGGTTAGGACAGATGAACACTGAAGCTTTCTTT. The chain is built from TRBV19 and TRBJ1-1; TRBD1 might be the D (6 bases). There are 14 residues in the CDR3. V was trimmed by 6 bases and J by 0 bases, leaving 11 bases between them. Germline assignment: CDR1 LNHDA and CDR2 SQIVND (reference sequence).

This chain connects TRBV4-1 to TRBJ1-4; 12 bases are a match to TRBD1. J was trimmed by 11 bases and V by 4 bases; bases with no gene match: 8. The CDR3 contains 15 residues. Germline lookup yields CDR1 MGHRA and CDR2 YSYEKL. In DNA, the CDR3 is TGCGCCAGCAGCCCCTCGGGGACAGGGGGCGAGAAACTGTTTTTT. As protein: CASSPSGTGGEKLFF.